The present T cell receptor (beta chain) was sequenced within a study of identifying expanded T cells in peripheral blood. Broader study findings: About 1.2 clones differed between technical replicates, versus about 15 and 19 over time. Variance in clone template counts between two-week samples significantly increased with total template count across all healthy donors.

No infections or other immune events were documented during collection. Of note for this clone: Its cognate antigen is unknown.

Profiled with immunoSEQ multiplex PCR; TCRdb holds only in-frame clones, not every one. The data contain 60,000 to 65,000 clones, about four fifths of them seen just once; the ten biggest clones take up about 19%. The CDR3 sequence is 14 residues long. Trimming took off 8 bases at V and 6 bases at J, with 20 bases between the two ends. Germline CDR1 reads MNHEY; CDR2 reads SVGAGI. The source of this sequence is a person aged 18 to 75 in good health. The sequenced material came from blood. The chain combines TRBV6-5 with TRBJ2-7; weak D call: TRBD1 (5 bases). The DNA of the CDR3 is TGTGCCAGCCGTTTCAGGGTCCAATCCCCCGAGCAGTACTTC. Translating gives CASRFRVQSPEQYF.